This TCR beta chain was profiled in a study of CD4 T cells in relation to SARS-CoV-2 and coronaviruses. The wider study: ViraFEST: approximately 10-day antigen culture of PBMCs, then TCR beta CDR3 sequencing.

The CDR3 totals 11 residues. Trimming shortened V by 5 bases and J by 12 bases, and 11 bases separated the two germline ends. In germline, CDR1 is SNHLY, CDR2 FYNNEI. Clones were sequenced by immunoSEQ multiplex PCR, and TCRdb holds only the in-frame ones, with some missing. The sample contains under 25,000 clones, just under 80% of which appear only once. Unexposed donor CD4+ T cells date from about 2011-2018, before the COVID-19 pandemic. The cells were cultured for 10 days before CD4+ T cells were isolated. The count of this clone is one. Antigen unknown. The genes are TRBV2 and TRBJ2-1; D may be TRBD1 (5 bases). The sample taken for sequencing was CD4+ T cells from PBMCs, cultured in vitro. The receptor's source is a human donor in good health. CDR3 sequence: CASSLRGVQFF. The CDR3 DNA reads as TGTGCCAGCAGTCTAAGGGGTGTGCAGTTCTTC. The full variable domain, in which reference TRBV2 and TRBJ2-1 provide the parts outside the CDR3, is EPEVTQTPSHQVTQMGQEVILRCVPISNHLYFYWYRQILGQKVEFLVSFYNNEISEKSEIFDDQFSVERPDGSNFTLKIRSTKLEDSAMYFCASSLRGVQFFGPGTRLTVL.